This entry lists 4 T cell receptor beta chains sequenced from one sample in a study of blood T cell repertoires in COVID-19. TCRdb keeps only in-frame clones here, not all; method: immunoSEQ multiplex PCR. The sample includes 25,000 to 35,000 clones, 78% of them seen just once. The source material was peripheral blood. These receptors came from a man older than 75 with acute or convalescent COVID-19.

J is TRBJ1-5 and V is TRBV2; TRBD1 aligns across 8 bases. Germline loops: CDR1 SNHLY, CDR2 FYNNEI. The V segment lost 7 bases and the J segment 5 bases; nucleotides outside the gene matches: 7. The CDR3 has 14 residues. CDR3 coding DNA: TGTGCCAGCAAGGTACAGGGGGGACATCAGCCCCAGCATTTT. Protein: CASKVQGGHQPQHF.

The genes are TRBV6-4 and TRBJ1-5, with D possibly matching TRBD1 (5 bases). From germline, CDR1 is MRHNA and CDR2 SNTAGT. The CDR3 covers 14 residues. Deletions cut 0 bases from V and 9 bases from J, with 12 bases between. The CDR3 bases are TGTGCCAGCAGTGACTCTCCAGGGCCGTTGCCCCAGCATTTT. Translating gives CASSDSPGPLPQHF.

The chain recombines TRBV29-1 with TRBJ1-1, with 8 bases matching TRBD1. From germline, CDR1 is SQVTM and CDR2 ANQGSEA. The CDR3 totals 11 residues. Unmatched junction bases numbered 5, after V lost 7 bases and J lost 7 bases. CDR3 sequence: CSAYRGGEAFF. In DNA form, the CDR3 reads TGCAGCGCCTACAGGGGGGGTGAAGCTTTCTTT.

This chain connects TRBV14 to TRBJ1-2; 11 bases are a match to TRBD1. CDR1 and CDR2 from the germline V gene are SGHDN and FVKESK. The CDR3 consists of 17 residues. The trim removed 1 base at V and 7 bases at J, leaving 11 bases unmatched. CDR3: CASSQVIGTGGFGGYTF. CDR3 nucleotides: TGTGCCAGCAGCCAAGTCATCGGGACAGGGGGTTTCGGTGGCTACACCTTC. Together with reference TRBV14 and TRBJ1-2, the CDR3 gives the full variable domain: EAGVTQFPSHSVIEKGQTVTLRCDPISGHDNLYWYRRVMGKEIKFLLHFVKESKQDESGMPNNRFLAERTGGTYSTLKVQPAELEDSGVYFCASSQVIGTGGFGGYTFGSGTRLTVV.